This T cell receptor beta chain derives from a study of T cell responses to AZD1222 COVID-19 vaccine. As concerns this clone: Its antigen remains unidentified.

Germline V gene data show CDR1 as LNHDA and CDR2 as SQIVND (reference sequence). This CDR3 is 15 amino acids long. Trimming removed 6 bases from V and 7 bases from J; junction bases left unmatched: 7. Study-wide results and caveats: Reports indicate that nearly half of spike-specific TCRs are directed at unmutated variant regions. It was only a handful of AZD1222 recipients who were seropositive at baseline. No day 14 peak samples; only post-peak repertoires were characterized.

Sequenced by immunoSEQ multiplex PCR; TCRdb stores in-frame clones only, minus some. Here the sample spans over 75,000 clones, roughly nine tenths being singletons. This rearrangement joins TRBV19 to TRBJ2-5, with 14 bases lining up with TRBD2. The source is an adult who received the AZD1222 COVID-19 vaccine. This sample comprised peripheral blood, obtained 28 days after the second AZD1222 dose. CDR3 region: CASRGTSGGLRTQYF. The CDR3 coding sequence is TGTGCCAGTAGAGGGACTAGCGGGGGCCTCAGGACCCAGTACTTC.